One T cell receptor (beta chain) is described in this entry. Data came from immunoSEQ multiplex PCR; TCRdb stores just in-frame clones and leaves some out. The top ten hold more than 0.85% of the sample, which has 65,000 to 95,000 clones, roughly 94% seen once. This entry is derived from a study of T cell changes during pregnancy in multiple sclerosis. This clonotype originated in a female donor in good health, enrolled as a control in a pregnancy study. Specimen: peripheral blood, collected in the second trimester of pregnancy.

CDR3 sequence: CASSQPNLSGSLPQHF. CDR3 DNA sequence: TGCGCCAGCAGCCAACCAAATCTAAGCGGGTCTCTGCCCCAGCATTTT. The chain carries TRBV4-1 and TRBJ1-5; D unresolved. V dropped 2 bases and J dropped 9 bases, with 20 bases sitting between them. This CDR3 has 16 residues. The V gene's germline CDR1 is MGHRA and CDR2 YSYEKL.